This T cell receptor beta chain came from a study of cytomegalovirus exposure and HLA in healthy donors. Findings and limits, study-wide: Further analysis was carried out later, and it showed several of the most significant clusters appearing linked to common viral pathogens. In vitro checks showed that a few CMV-associated chains really do target CMV antigens. Being productive about 87% or about 30% of the time was typical of most TCR beta V segments in an earlier analysis.

Trimming cost V 1 base and J 5 bases, with 9 bases left between them. Looked up from germline, CDR1 is SGHRS and CDR2 is YFSETQ. The CDR3 length is 13 residues. The PCR contained 60 Vbeta and 13 Jbeta primers. The data were produced by immunoSEQ multiplex PCR, yet TCRdb's version contains in-frame clones alone and is incomplete. The sample holds approximately 150,000 clones; roughly 76% are singletons and the top ten take 13%. Comments on this clone: The antigen is unknown. This sample also contains other DNA sequences that code for the same CDR3.

Among the donors, all were healthy bone marrow donors. The chain carries TRBV5-1 and TRBJ2-5; possible D gene TRBD1, 5 bases. The source material was PBMCs. This TCR came from a woman between 50 and 59 years old in good health and CMV-seronegative. CDR3 region: CASSLQGQETQYF. The CDR3 DNA sequence: TGCGCCAGCAGCTTGCAGGGTCAGGAGACCCAGTACTTC.